Only a few counts were recorded for the clone carrying this T cell receptor (beta chain). Trimming removed 1 base from V and 7 bases from J, with 17 bases in between. Germline V lookup: CDR1 LNHDA, CDR2 SQIVND (reference sequence). There are 16 residues in the CDR3. In the authors' workflow: Amplification of reference gene primers provided the estimated nucleated cell counts. Some clones are missing from TCRdb's copy, which holds only in-frame ones; the method was immunoSEQ multiplex PCR. V, J and clone size derive from that table, while D and trimming were established from the DNA sequence. The data contain roughly 330,000 clones, 89% of them singletons. This specimen comes from a study of blood T cell repertoires in COVID-19.

V usage is TRBV19 and J usage is TRBJ1-5; D may be TRBD1 (6 bases). The source material was peripheral blood. The source of this sequence is a man younger than 30 who had recovered from COVID-19. CDR3 sequence: CASSIGARGSEQPQHF. The CDR3 coding sequence is TGTGCCAGTAGTATAGGTGCCAGGGGAAGTGAGCAGCCCCAGCATTTT.